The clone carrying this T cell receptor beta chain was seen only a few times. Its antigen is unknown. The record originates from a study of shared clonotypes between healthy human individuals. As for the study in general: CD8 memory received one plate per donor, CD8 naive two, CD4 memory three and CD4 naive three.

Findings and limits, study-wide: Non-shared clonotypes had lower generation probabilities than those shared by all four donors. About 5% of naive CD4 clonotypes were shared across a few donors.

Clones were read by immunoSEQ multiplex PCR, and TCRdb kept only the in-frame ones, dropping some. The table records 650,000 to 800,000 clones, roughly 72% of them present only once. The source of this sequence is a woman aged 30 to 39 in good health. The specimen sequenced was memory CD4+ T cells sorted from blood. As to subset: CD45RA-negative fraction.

DNA for the CDR3: TGTGCCAGTAGTATAGAAGCCGGCACGCAGTATTTT. Translated: CASSIEAGTQYF. The chain employs TRBV19 and TRBJ2-3; D remains unclear. CDR1 and CDR2 (germline): LNHDA, SQIVND (reference sequence). The CDR3 covers 12 residues. V was trimmed by 0 bases and J by 9 bases, leaving 7 bases between them.